This TCR beta chain was obtained from a study of T cell responses to AZD1222 COVID-19 vaccine. Overall study context: Analyses pooled second doses at about 4 or about 12 weeks. The study, taken as a whole, reports: Only a handful of AZD1222 recipients, more than five in all, had baseline seropositivity. Spike-wide coverage was observed for vaccine-associated CD4 TCRs, with dominant responses at 160-218 and 743-854. Repertoires were collected only later (after the peak T cell response had occurred).

Trimming cost V 5 bases and J 2 bases, with 10 bases left between them. Per germline, CDR1 SEHNR and CDR2 FQNEAQ (reference sequence). The length of the CDR3 is 13 residues. Repertoires were generated with immunoSEQ multiplex PCR, while TCRdb's copy carries only in-frame clones and drops some. The sample consists of 130,000 to 150,000 clones, less than 95% of them appearing once. Points on this clone: No antigen is known for it.

The sequences come from peripheral blood, collected on day 0 of AZD1222 vaccination. The origin of this receptor is an adult in good health. The J gene is TRBJ2-7, the V gene TRBV7-9; TRBD1 might be the D (6 bases). DNA for the CDR3: TGTGCCAGCAGCCGCGACAGGACCTACGAGCAGTACTTC. Translated, it gives CASSRDRTYEQYF.